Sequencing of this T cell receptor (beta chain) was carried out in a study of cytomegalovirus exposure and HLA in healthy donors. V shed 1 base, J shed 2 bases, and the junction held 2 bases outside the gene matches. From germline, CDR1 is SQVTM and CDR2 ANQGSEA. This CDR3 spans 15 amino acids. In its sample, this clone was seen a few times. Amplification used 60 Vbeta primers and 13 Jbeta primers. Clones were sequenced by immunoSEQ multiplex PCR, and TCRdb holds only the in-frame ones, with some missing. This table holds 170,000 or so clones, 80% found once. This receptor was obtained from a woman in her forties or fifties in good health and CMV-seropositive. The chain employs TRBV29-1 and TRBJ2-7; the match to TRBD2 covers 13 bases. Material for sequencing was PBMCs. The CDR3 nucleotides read TGCAGCGTTGAAGGACTAGCGGGGGGCACCTACGAGCAGTACTTC. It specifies CSVEGLAGGTYEQYF.